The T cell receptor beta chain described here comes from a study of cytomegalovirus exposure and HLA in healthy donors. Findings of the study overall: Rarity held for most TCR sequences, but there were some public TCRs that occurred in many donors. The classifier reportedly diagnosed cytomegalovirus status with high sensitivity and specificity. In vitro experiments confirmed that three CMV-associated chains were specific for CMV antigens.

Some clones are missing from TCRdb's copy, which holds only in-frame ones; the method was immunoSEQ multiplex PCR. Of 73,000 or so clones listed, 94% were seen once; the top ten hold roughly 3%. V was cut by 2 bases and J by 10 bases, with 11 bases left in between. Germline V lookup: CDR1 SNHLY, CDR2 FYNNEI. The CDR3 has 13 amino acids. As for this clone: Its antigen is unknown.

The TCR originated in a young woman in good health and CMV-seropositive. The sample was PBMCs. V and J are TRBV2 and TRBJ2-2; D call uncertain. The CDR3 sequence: CASSERVSVELFF. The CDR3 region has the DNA TGTGCCAGCAGTGAACGGGTGTCGGTGGAGCTGTTTTTT.